This T cell receptor (beta chain) was profiled in a study of T cell changes during pregnancy in multiple sclerosis. Germline V gene sequence: CDR1 LGHNA, CDR2 YSLEER. V lost 0 bases and J lost 4, with 6 bases in between. CDR3 length: 13 residues. Clones were read by immunoSEQ multiplex PCR, and TCRdb kept only the in-frame ones, dropping some. The sample lists around 50,000 clones, approximately 95% occurring once. The material sequenced was CD8+ T cells from peripheral blood mononuclear cells, taken in the first trimester of pregnancy. This receptor was obtained from a female donor with multiple sclerosis, enrolled in a pregnancy study. The gene calls are TRBV4-3 and TRBJ1-1, with D unclear. CDR3 nucleotides: TGCGCCAGCAGCCAAGATATAGTCACTGAAGCTTTCTTT. It yields the protein CASSQDIVTEAFF.